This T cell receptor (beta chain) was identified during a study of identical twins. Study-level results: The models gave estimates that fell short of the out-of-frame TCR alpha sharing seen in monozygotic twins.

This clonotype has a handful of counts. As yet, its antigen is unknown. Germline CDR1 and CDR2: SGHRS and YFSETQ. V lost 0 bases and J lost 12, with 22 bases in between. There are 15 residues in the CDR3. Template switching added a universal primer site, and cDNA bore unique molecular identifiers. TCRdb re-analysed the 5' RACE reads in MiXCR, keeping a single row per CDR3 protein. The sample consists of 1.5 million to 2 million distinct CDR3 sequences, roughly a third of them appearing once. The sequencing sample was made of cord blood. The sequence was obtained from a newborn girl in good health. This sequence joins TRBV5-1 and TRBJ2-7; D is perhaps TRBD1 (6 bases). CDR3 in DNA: TGCGCCAGCAGCTTGGACGGTCTGTTACAGGGAGCGGCGTACTTC. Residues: CASSLDGLLQGAAYF.